Sequencing of this T cell receptor beta chain was carried out in a study of OX40 agonist ivuxolimab in advanced cancers. Background on the study: An anti-OX40 (CD134) antibody with agonistic activity, ivuxolimab, was administered to patients. Patients enrolled in dose escalation were diagnosed with hepatocellular carcinoma, melanoma, renal cell or head and neck cancer. The study's findings and limits: There were, on average, more expanded clones in CD8+ T cells than in CD4+. Partial responders at 0.1-3.0 mg/kg showed near-lowest clonal expansion.

This clone was found a few times. No antigen is known for it. Other nucleotide sequences from this sample produce the same CDR3. V was shortened by 5 bases and J by 0 bases, with 9 bases between the two germline ends. Germline V gene data show CDR1 as MNHNS and CDR2 as SASEGT. The CDR3 totals 14 residues. Assay: immunoSEQ multiplex PCR; the TCRdb copy retains only in-frame clones and omits some. In the table there are around 80,000 clones, 80% to 95% of which are singletons. The V and J genes are TRBV6-1 and TRBJ2-3; D is unresolved. The sequences come from CD4+ or CD8+ T cells sorted from blood, collected in a trial of the OX40 agonist ivuxolimab. This sequence was found in an adult with an advanced solid tumor such as melanoma, head and neck, liver or kidney cancer. The CDR3 reads CASSRTASTDTQYF. The CDR3 DNA follows: TGTGCCAGCAGTCGGACGGCGAGCACAGATACGCAGTATTTT.